The clone carrying this T cell receptor beta chain showed up many times. TCRdb re-derived calls from the 5' RACE reads in MiXCR, one entry per CDR3 protein. The table shows 300,000 to 350,000 distinct CDR3 sequences, with 3% to 4.5% occurring only once. This record comes from a study of T cells after yellow fever vaccination. The CDR3 sequence is 12 residues long. Germline V gives CDR1 MNHEY, CDR2 SMNVEV (reference sequence). V lost 3 bases to trimming and J lost 7 bases, with 8 bases between them. The input for sequencing was PBMCs, taken 5 days after the yellow fever booster vaccination. This sequence was found in a man aged 18-30 years who received the YFV17D yellow fever vaccine. The chain couples TRBV27 to TRBJ2-3, with D hard to call. The CDR3 spells CASSLGGHTQYF. The DNA of the CDR3 is TGTGCCAGCAGTTTGGGCGGTCATACGCAGTATTTT.